Below, 25 T cell receptor beta chains from the same sample are listed, as sequenced in a study of T cells in Graves' hyperthyroidism and ophthalmopathy. The TCR beta CDR3 regions underwent amplification using RNA transcripts as the source. The HTBI primer set served for first-round RT-PCR of the TCR CDR3. A single record per CDR3 protein comes from TCRdb applying MiXCR to the multiplex PCR reads. The repertoire consists of around 600,000 distinct CDR3 sequences, with about 14% occurring once and the leading ten covering roughly 6.9%. Sequences were obtained from blood. These receptors were obtained from a woman younger than 35 with Graves' ophthalmopathy.

The chain combines TRBV6-2 or TRBV6-3 with TRBJ2-7, with D unclear. CDR3 length equals 15 residues. V was pared by 6 bases and J by 2 bases, with 17 bases between. Germline CDR1 reads MNHEY; CDR2 reads SVGEGT. The CDR3 is CASSLTKGLTYEQYF. CDR3 nucleotide sequence: TGTGCCAGCAGCCTTACCAAAGGGCTGACCTACGAGCAGTACTTC.

The genes are TRBV4-1 and TRBJ1-5, with D possibly being TRBD1 (5 bases). The CDR3 has 14 amino acids. Germline V gene data show CDR1 as MGHRA and CDR2 as YSYEKL. The ends were cut back, 5 bases at V and 6 bases at J, with 14 bases in the middle. The CDR3 reads CASSDSEGTQPQHF. CDR3 nucleotide sequence: TGCGCCAGCAGCGATTCCGAGGGGACTCAGCCCCAGCATTTT.

This clonotype was seen a handful of times. The rearrangement links TRBV4-3 to TRBJ2-2; 10 bases are a match to TRBD2. The germline gives CDR1 LGHNA, CDR2 YSLEER. The CDR3 totals 17 residues. Trimming took 0 bases from V and 5 from J; bases not matched to a gene: 6. The CDR3 protein is CASSQESLAGGTGELFF. The DNA of the CDR3 is TGCGCCAGCAGCCAAGAATCCTTAGCGGGAGGAACCGGGGAGCTGTTTTTT.

This rearrangement joins TRBV11-2 to TRBJ1-4; D remains ambiguous. This CDR3 spans 15 amino acids. Germline CDR1 reads SGHAT; CDR2 reads FQNNGV. V was trimmed by 2 bases and J by 3 bases, leaving 10 bases between them. Here the CDR3 DNA reads TGTGCCAGCAGCTTACGGGGTCCTCCTAATGAAAAACTGTTTTTT. This translates into CASSLRGPPNEKLFF.

This clonotype was recorded at least ten times. This chain connects TRBV6-2 or TRBV6-3 to TRBJ2-1; D possibly uses TRBD1 or TRBD2 (5 bases each). Germline V CDR1 and CDR2: MNHEY, SVGEGT. The CDR3 covers 15 residues. V was shortened by 7 bases and J by 7 bases, with 20 bases between the two germline ends. CDR3 loop: CASTVTGGGVNEQFF. The DNA of the CDR3 is TGTGCCAGCACCGTGACGGGTGGGGGTGTGAATGAGCAGTTCTTC.

The chain uses TRBV20-1 and TRBJ2-1, with TRBD2 identical over 7 bases. Germline assignment: CDR1 DFQATT and CDR2 SNEGSKA (reference sequence). The J segment lost 0 bases and the V segment lost 4 bases, leaving 3 bases of the junction unmatched. The CDR3 runs 14 residues. The CDR3 nucleotides read TGCAGTGCTAACCGGGACTACTCCTACAATGAGCAGTTCTTC. Encoded protein: CSANRDYSYNEQFF.

The gene calls are TRBV12-3 or TRBV12-4 and TRBJ2-7; 9 positions match TRBD1. The CDR3 length is 15 residues. The junction had 13 bases not matched to a gene; V was cut back by 6 bases and J by 7 bases. The CDR3 coding sequence is TGTGCCAGCAGCCAGGACAGGGGACGGACCGGGGAGCAGTACTTC. Encoded protein: CASSQDRGRTGEQYF.

In its sample, this clonotype was seen a few times. The chain joins TRBV12-3 or TRBV12-4 to TRBJ2-4; D is unclear. Trimming pared 6 bases from V and 4 bases from J, leaving 4 bases between. The CDR3 loop spans 11 amino acids. CDR3 bases: TGTGCCAGCAGACAAAAAAACATTCAGTACTTC. The encoded protein is CASRQKNIQYF.

This clonotype has ten or more counts. CDR3 sequence: CASSSGQYYGYTF. In DNA form, the CDR3 reads TGTGCCAGCAGTTCCGGACAGTACTATGGCTACACCTTC. J is TRBJ1-2 and V is TRBV2; D possibly corresponds to TRBD1 (6 bases). V was pared by 5 bases and J by 3 bases, with 10 bases between. The CDR3 loop spans 13 amino acids. Germline CDR1 and CDR2: SNHLY and FYNNEI.

The V gene is TRBV28, the J gene TRBJ2-3; TRBD1 matches 10 bases. Germline V gives CDR1 MDHEN, CDR2 SYDVKM. J gave up 4 bases and V 3 bases, and 4 bases lay outside the gene matches. This CDR3 contains 15 residues. The CDR3 here is CASSFRDRGSDTQYF. The CDR3 nucleotides read TGTGCCAGCAGTTTCCGGGACAGGGGATCAGATACGCAGTATTTT. Full variable domain (outside the CDR3, taken from reference TRBV28 and TRBJ2-3): DVKVTQSSRYLVKRTGEKVFLECVQDMDHENMFWYRQDPGLGLRLIYFSYDVKMKEKGDIPEGYSVSREKKERFSLILESASTNQTSMYLCASSFRDRGSDTQYFGPGTRLTVL.

A single count supports this clonotype. The chain couples TRBV10-3 to TRBJ2-1, with 11 bases identical to TRBD2. The CDR3 extends over 17 amino acids. In germline, CDR1 is ENHRY, CDR2 SYGVKD. With 6 bases clipped from V and 5 bases from J, the junction kept 12 bases outside the gene matches. The CDR3 protein is CAIRGTSGPDFHNEQFF. The CDR3 DNA follows: TGTGCCATCAGGGGGACTAGCGGACCCGATTTTCACAATGAGCAGTTCTTC.

This clonotype was recorded a few times. The rearrangement joins TRBV18 to TRBJ1-1; 9 bases are a match to TRBD1. The ends lost 3 bases at V and 5 bases at J; junction bases unmatched: 13. CDR3 length equals 17 residues. The germline CDR1 and CDR2 sequences are KGHSH and LQKENI. The CDR3 DNA follows: TGTGCCAGCTCACCTACTATGGGGACAGGGCGCTGGACTGAAGCTTTCTTT. It yields the protein CASSPTMGTGRWTEAFF.

With respect to this clonotype: A clone one base away is much larger, so this may be a read error. The chain carries TRBV18 and TRBJ2-3; the D is unclear. The CDR3 has 13 residues. Per germline, CDR1 KGHSH and CDR2 LQKENI. The CDR3: CASPPPNTDTQYF. DNA of the CDR3: TGTGCCAGCCCACCTCCGAACACAGATACGCAGTATTTT.

This clonotype was recorded many times. The gene calls are TRBV10-3 and TRBJ1-1; TRBD1 matches 8 bases. Looked up from germline, CDR1 is ENHRY and CDR2 is SYGVKD. This CDR3 region has 13 residues. V dropped 3 bases and J dropped 4; count of bases not matched to a gene: 1. The DNA of the CDR3 is TGTGCCATCAGTGAACAGGGGGGCACTGAAGCTTTCTTT. It is translated as CAISEQGGTEAFF.

This clonotype has at least ten counts. This chain connects TRBV20-1 to TRBJ1-5, with TRBD1 as a possible D gene (6 bases). The CDR3 covers 16 residues. Between the trimmed V and J ends, which lost 0 bases and 9 bases, there was a span of 21 bases. Germline CDR1 and CDR2: DFQATT and SNEGSKA (reference sequence). The CDR3 bases are TGCAGTGCTAGAGATCGTTCCGGGACACGGAATGGGCCCCAGCATTTT. Translating it yields CSARDRSGTRNGPQHF.

This clonotype was detected ten times or more. The V call is TRBV7-8, the J call TRBJ2-1; 12 nucleotides match TRBD2. Germline V gene sequence: CDR1 SGHVS, CDR2 FQNEAQ. The CDR3 runs 14 residues. V trimming: 2 bases; J trimming: 10 bases; junction bases outside the gene matches: 3. This CDR3 reads CASSLSGTSGEQFF. As DNA, the CDR3 is TGTGCCAGCAGCTTATCCGGGACTAGCGGGGAGCAGTTCTTC.

This clonotype was seen at least ten times. The chain employs TRBV7-3 and TRBJ2-3; maybe TRBD2 (6 bases). CDR1 SGHTA and CDR2 FQGTGA come from the germline V gene. CDR3 length equals 16 residues. The ends were cut back, 5 bases at V and 3 bases at J, with 18 bases in the middle. CDR3 DNA sequence: TGTGCCAGCAGCCCAGGATTTACGGGAGTGACAGATACGCAGTATTTT. Translation gives CASSPGFTGVTDTQYF.

The chain combines TRBV12-3 or TRBV12-4 with TRBJ2-1; 11 bases align to TRBD1. J lost 8 bases, V lost 4 bases, and 4 bases had no gene match. The CDR3 runs to 14 residues. Here the CDR3 reads CASSSWTGGDEQFF. CDR3 DNA: TGTGCCAGCAGTTCGTGGACAGGGGGCGATGAGCAGTTCTTC.

This clonotype has a count of ten or more. The chain employs TRBV6-1 and TRBJ1-1, with a tentative D call TRBD1 (6 bases). CDR3 length: 14 residues. Trimming took off 6 bases at V and 0 bases at J, with 11 bases between the two ends. The germline V gene has CDR1 MNHNS and CDR2 SASEGT. The CDR3 sequence is CASRRGPMNTEAFF. CDR3 in DNA: TGTGCCAGCAGGCGGGGGCCAATGAACACTGAAGCTTTCTTT.

This clonotype was recorded at least ten times. V is TRBV5-1 and J is TRBJ2-3; D may be TRBD2 (6 bases). This CDR3 comprises 15 residues. V gave up 4 bases and J gave up 1 base, with 13 bases separating them. The germline V gene has CDR1 SGHRS and CDR2 YFSETQ. CDR3 protein: CASSGGTGGTDTQYF. CDR3 nucleotides: TGCGCCAGCAGCGGAGGGACGGGAGGCACAGATACGCAGTATTTT.

This clonotype has at least ten counts. The chain couples TRBV20-1 to TRBJ2-7; 9 nucleotides line up with TRBD1. The trim removed 3 bases at V and 4 bases at J, leaving 4 bases unmatched. The CDR3 has 13 amino acids. Germline assignment: CDR1 DFQATT and CDR2 SNEGSKA (reference sequence). The CDR3, as DNA: TGCAGTGCTAGGACAGGGGGGCCATACGAGCAGTACTTC. Its protein is CSARTGGPYEQYF.

DNA of the CDR3: TGTGCCAGCAGCTTAAGCGGAGAGACCGGGGAGCTGTTTTTT. Translated, it gives CASSLSGETGELFF. This chain links TRBV7-3 with TRBJ2-2; D not certain. The V end was cut by 1 base, the J end by 5 bases, with 8 bases between. CDR3 length: 14 amino acids. Germline CDR1 reads SGHTA; CDR2 reads FQGTGA.

This clonotype was found many times. The V call is TRBV20-1, the J call TRBJ1-2; 8 bases map to TRBD1. The CDR3 has 15 amino acids. V lost 5 bases to trimming and J lost 0 bases; unmatched junction nucleotides: 8. The germline V gene encodes CDR1 DFQATT and CDR2 SNEGSKA (reference sequence). The DNA of the CDR3 is TGCAGTGCTCCCGCTCAGGGGGCGCCTAACTATGGCTACACCTTC. Translation: CSAPAQGAPNYGYTF.

The V gene is TRBV7-2, the J gene TRBJ1-3; D is undetermined. The V and J ends lost 5 bases and 9 bases respectively, with 26 bases between them. From germline, CDR1 is SGHTA and CDR2 FQGNSA. CDR3 length equals 17 residues. CDR3 bases: TGTGCCAGCAGCCCCTACCTTGAGGGCCGGGGTTTGGGCACCATATATTTT. This codes for CASSPYLEGRGLGTIYF.

The rearrangement uses TRBV28 and TRBJ2-7; 9 bases line up with TRBD1. Germline V lookup: CDR1 MDHEN, CDR2 SYDVKM. The junction had 6 bases not matched to a gene; V was cut back by 6 bases and J by 9 bases. CDR3 length equals 12 residues. DNA of the CDR3: TGTGCCAGCAGGCCCCAACAGGGGGCGCAGTACTTC. The encoded protein is CASRPQQGAQYF.